This TCR beta chain comes out of a study of CD8+ T cells in alopecia areata. Turning to the study itself: Scoring of treated patients' severity used the percentage of affected scalp area.

V lost 6 bases to trimming and J lost 0 bases, with 14 bases between them. Germline V CDR1 and CDR2: KGHSH, LQKENI. The CDR3 spans 16 residues. Reverse transcription of extracted RNA yielded cDNA, which provided the sequencing template. Measured with immunoSEQ multiplex PCR; TCRdb has only the in-frame clones, and not every one. The data show 250,000 to 350,000 clones, with around three fifths seen just once and 0.9% to 0.95% held by the top ten. Notes on the study in general: Association of baseline CD8+ expansion with response is uncertain owing to one nonresponder. Tissue-resident alphabeta T cells belonging to normal skin likewise get sequenced within scalp specimens.

The treatment was: oral pan-JAK inhibitor, 5-10 mg twice daily. The authors sorted CD4+ and CD8+ T cells from PBMCs. The table lists this clone with a few counts. Its antigen is as yet unknown. The chain joins TRBV18 to TRBJ1-4; tentative D call: TRBD1 (6 bases). Sequenced here: CD4+ T cells sorted from blood, sampled at approximately week 52, from a patient treated with tofacitinib. This receptor was obtained from a human donor with alopecia areata. CDR3 region: CASSKLRTATNEKLFF. CDR3 DNA sequence: TGTGCCAGCTCGAAACTCAGGACAGCAACTAATGAAAAACTGTTTTTT.